This T cell receptor (beta chain) was sequenced during a study of regulatory T cells in long-lasting Graves disease (dated by TCRdb to 2020 to 2023). For context, the study as a whole: Patients with newly diagnosed Graves' disease had been on antithyroid drugs for under 3 months. Peripheral blood TCR sequencing and RNA sequencing compared persistent Graves' disease patients with newly diagnosed Graves' disease patients. The study was conducted in China and was registered as a clinical trial. A total of roughly 33 samples underwent TCR sequencing: roughly 13 from persistent and about 20 from newly diagnosed Graves' disease patients. The paper's findings and limits, for the study overall: Lower TCR Shannon entropy and fewer highly expanded clones were observed in persistent Graves' disease patients than in newly diagnosed patients, which suggested clonal expansion. Only the TCR beta chain was sequenced and analyzed. Only peripheral blood was studied, because thyroid tissue, the primary lesion, was inaccessible. Persistent patients shared more public clonotypes among themselves (around 2,700) than newly diagnosed patients did (over 950). The authors acknowledged the small sample size as a limitation that may reduce accuracy.

The sample's time point label, decoded: newly diagnosed GD, antithyroid drugs for less than 3 months. RNA was extracted from PBMCs in TRIzol for both TCR sequencing and RNA sequencing. The diagnosis of Graves' disease followed American Thyroid Association guidelines. Recruitment of patients was carried out at an endocrinology department in Xi'an, China. Each patient gave 7.5 to 10 milliliters of peripheral blood, collected in an EDTA anticoagulant tube. PBMCs were isolated by Ficoll Paque Plus density gradient separation without further T cell sorting. RNA quality was checked with an Agilent 2100 Bioanalyzer and agarose gel, and concentration with a NanoDrop 2000. Libraries were built with multiplex PCR. The sequencer listed for this sample is Illumina HiSeq 4000. To build TCR beta libraries, CDR3 regions were amplified by Arm-PCR using iRepertoire HTBI primers. Before sequencing, the PCR products underwent gel purification. As for the original processing: Gene usage analysis of CDR3 amino acid clonotypes used the 62 TRBV and some 15 TRBJ segments found across samples. Filtered high-quality paired reads were merged into contigs using COPE and FqMerger. BLAST was used to align contigs to the IMGT TRBV, TRBD and TRBJ reference genes, and CDR3 was defined following IMGT. Highly expanded clones were defined as clonotypes with a frequency above 0.1%. Shannon entropy was used to measure repertoire diversity, and the Gini coefficient was used to measure V-J evenness. A clonotype was considered public if more than one individual shared it. The public reads were quality trimmed at Q25 with fastp and then assembled into clones with MiXCR by TCRdb, keeping productive beta chains. Duplicate CDR3 protein sequences are folded into a single record with the most common DNA and genes. It is TCRdb's table, rather than the study itself, that gives the V and J calls and clone size. The sample profile shows around 460,000 distinct CDR3 sequences; around 15% of them were found once. The top ten constitute about a sixth of the sample.

This clonotype occurred many times. Which antigen it targets is not known. Within one base of it there is no much larger clone, and no base qualities were kept. The sample also formed part of further work on T cells in Graves' hyperthyroidism and ophthalmopathy. The second paper states: Stable Graves' hyperthyroidism was defined as the absence of progression to ophthalmopathy over 18 months of follow-up. The hyperthyroidism patients were between 18 and 65 years old and newly diagnosed, with a disease duration of less than 2 months. The study excluded patients with uncontrolled infections, other autoimmune diseases, pregnancy or lactation. Diagnoses relied on clinical symptoms, serum thyroxine and TRAb, thyroid ultrasound and orbital computed tomography. The TCR CDR3 was subjected to a first round of RT-PCR using the HTBI primer set and the Qiagen OneStep RT-PCR kit. Most expanded thyroid clonotypes (frequency above 0.001) were also detected in blood, suggesting blood repertoires may reflect thyroid immune responses. Ophthalmopathy was separated from stable hyperthyroidism by a 13 V-J signature model, with over 85% sensitivity and 81% to 83% specificity obtained in cross-validation and 80%/75% obtained in testing. In validation, progression to ophthalmopathy was predicted by the model with roughly 69% sensitivity and around 75% specificity, a median of about 6.4 months before onset. A discovery cohort of about a hundred patients, roughly 40 with Graves' ophthalmopathy and 57 with stable Graves' hyperthyroidism, was used to find distinguishing TCR V-J signatures. Prospective prediction of ophthalmopathy was tested in an independent validation cohort of 18 to 20 hyperthyroidism patients and some 17 patients who later progressed to ophthalmopathy. For training and testing, the 100 or so patients in the discovery cohort were randomly divided in a 7:3 ratio. In addition, the study compared T-cell repertoires in thyroid tissue and in blood from several Graves' hyperthyroidism patients. Following sampling, methimazole starting at 30 mg daily was given to hyperthyroidism patients, and high-dose intravenous methylprednisolone was given to ophthalmopathy patients. A second multiplex PCR round built the libraries, followed by size selection and purification. Paired-end sequencing of the libraries was performed with 100 bp reads on an Illumina HiSeq2000. SOAPnuke was used to process the raw data, removing reads that contained adapters or uncalled bases, had a mean Phred below 15, or lacked an exact match to the constant primer or identifier. High-quality paired reads were merged with COPE v1.2.5, and unique nucleotide sequences were defined as clonotypes. Clonotypes were aligned to IMGT TRBV, TRBD and TRBJ reference segments using MiTCR v1.1. The analysis included only V-J combinations with a frequency above 0.0001, which together covered approximately 99% of the repertoires. The TCS score was defined as F50 (clonal expansion) divided by E x V (chaos), with BLOSUM62-based TCRdist calculated between CDR3 peptides within each V-J. Welch's t-statistics and random forest reduced 500 to 550 V-J features to 10 to 15, which were used in a naive Bayes classifier (R e1071). No statistical method was used to fix the sample size in advance, and group allocation was not hidden from the investigators. TCR Vbeta CDR3 sequencing of some 140 peripheral blood samples (roughly 41 ophthalmopathy, 70 to 85 hyperthyroidism and about 17 progressor patients) is reported in the paper.

The sequences come from peripheral blood mononuclear cells (PBMCs), collected at new diagnosis, from a patient treated with antithyroid drugs. The TCR sequence derives from a woman aged 50 to 60 with Graves disease. Donor details come from another sample of the same person, matched by shared clones.

In nucleotide form, the sequence is TGCAGTGCTAGAGATCCCCGGGACAGAGACGAGCAGTACTTC. It encodes CSARDPRDRDEQYF. This chain joins TRBV20-1 to TRBJ2-7; TRBD1 lines up with 7 middle nucleotides. The CDR3 holds 14 amino acids from the cysteine to the phenylalanine. Just the 42-base CDR3 DNA is kept, in frame starting at base 1. V is trimmed back by 0 bases and J by 5 bases, and the junction contains 7 bases that no gene match accounts for. The germline V gene (reference sequence) yields DFQATT for CDR1 and SNEGSKA for CDR2.